A selection of T cell receptor beta chains follows, all from one sample in a study of T-cell memory formation after mild COVID-19. TCRdb used MiXCR to reprocess the 5' RACE reads, holding one entry per CDR3 protein. Of around 200,000 distinct CDR3 sequences in the sample, 27% were seen once. The sequenced sample consisted of PBMCs or a T cell subset sorted from them (not recorded which). The source is an adult woman who had mild COVID-19 (a few samples of this study predate the infection). Cell type and time point are not known. CDR3s include the opening cysteine and the closing phenylalanine or tryptophan. Fields, in order: V gene, clone size, J gene, D gene, CDR3 protein, CDR3 DNA. A D gene is named only where the DNA matches it firmly. Clone size is not always given. Where it is, it says once, few, many or a class for expanded clones.

TRBV2	.	TRBJ1-2	.	CASIGNAITPNYGYTF	TGTGCCAGCATAGGGAACGCGATCACACCGAACTATGGCTACACCTTC
TRBV6-5	.	TRBJ1-1	.	CASRPGGENTEAFF	TGTGCCAGCAGGCCCGGAGGCGAAAACACTGAAGCTTTCTTT
TRBV14	few	TRBJ1-2	TRBD1	CASSLRTGYGYTF	TGTGCCAGCAGTCTTAGGACAGGCTATGGCTACACCTTC
TRBV7-6	.	TRBJ2-5	.	CASSSYSDEETQYF	TGTGCCAGCAGCTCTTACTCGGATGAAGAGACCCAGTACTTC
TRBV9	many	TRBJ2-1	TRBD2	CASSPRTSGSNGEQFF	TGTGCCAGCAGCCCCCGGACTAGCGGGAGTAACGGTGAGCAGTTCTTC
TRBV12-3/TRBV12-4	.	TRBJ1-2	.	CASSFPGHTYGYTF	TGTGCCAGCAGTTTTCCGGGACATACGTATGGCTACACCTTC
TRBV20-1	.	TRBJ2-3	TRBD2	CSVKRASGRRGTDTQYF	TGCAGTGTTAAGAGGGCCAGCGGGAGAAGAGGAACAGATACGCAGTATTTT
TRBV15	.	TRBJ2-5	.	CATSRDQGEAQYF	TGTGCCACCAGCAGAGACCAAGGGGAGGCCCAGTACTTC
TRBV24-1	.	TRBJ1-5	.	CATSETPNNQPQHF	TGTGCCACCAGTGAAACACCCAACAATCAGCCCCAGCATTTT
TRBV5-1	.	TRBJ2-2	.	CASSFAGRGAANTGELFF	TGCGCCAGCAGCTTTGCGGGTCGGGGGGCAGCGAACACCGGGGAGCTGTTTTTT
TRBV7-9	.	TRBJ2-2	.	CASSLFGSALTGELFF	TGTGCCAGCAGCTTATTCGGCTCCGCCCTCACCGGGGAGCTGTTTTTT
TRBV20-1	.	TRBJ2-5	TRBD1	CSASGRGQGLETQYF	TGCAGTGCTAGTGGAAGGGGACAGGGGCTTGAGACCCAGTACTTC
TRBV11-2	.	TRBJ2-7	.	CASSDPGTGSSYEQYF	TGTGCCAGCAGCGACCCCGGGACTGGGTCCTCCTACGAGCAGTACTTC
TRBV27	.	TRBJ2-1	TRBD1	CASTGVWTGEWAYNEQFF	TGTGCCAGCACGGGGGTATGGACAGGGGAATGGGCCTACAATGAGCAGTTCTTC
TRBV7-2	once	TRBJ1-4	.	CASSRSSGTNEKLFF	TGTGCCAGCAGCCGTTCATCCGGCACTAATGAAAAACTGTTTTTT
TRBV19	.	TRBJ1-1	.	CASSMRGLDTEAFF	TGTGCCAGTAGTATGCGGGGACTGGACACTGAAGCTTTCTTT
TRBV29-1	few	TRBJ2-5	TRBD1	CSVESQGAVETQYF	TGCAGCGTTGAATCCCAGGGGGCCGTAGAGACCCAGTACTTC
TRBV18	few	TRBJ2-3	TRBD2	CASSPPSGNPLTDTQYF	TGTGCCAGCTCACCCCCTAGCGGGAACCCCCTCACAGATACGCAGTATTTT